The clone carrying this T cell receptor (beta chain) turned up a few times. As yet, its antigen is unknown. The sequenced template was cDNA made from the entire isolated RNA. This table comes from immunoSEQ multiplex PCR, and its TCRdb copy is limited to in-frame clones, with some not included. In the table there are 310,000 or so clones, 7% to 9% of which are singletons. CDR1 is MNHEY and CDR2 is SVGAGI in the germline V gene. The CDR3 sequence is 16 residues long. The V gene end was trimmed by 2 bases and the J gene end by 0 bases; junction bases not matched to a gene: 4. The sample comes from a study of beta chain features in type 1 diabetes. General study findings and limits: A pattern of fewer insertions and more deletions at VDJ junctions was seen in type 1 diabetes patients.

The rearrangement uses TRBV6-5 and TRBJ2-1; 7 nucleotides match TRBD2. This clonotype originated in a woman under 30 in good health. Input material: central memory CD4+ T cells from blood. The CDR3 DNA reads as TGTGCCAGCAGTTACGCCGGCGGGAGCTCCTACAATGAGCAGTTCTTC. It encodes CASSYAGGSSYNEQFF.